This entry lists 3 T cell receptor beta chains sequenced from one sample in a study of blood T cell repertoires in COVID-19. Repertoires were generated with immunoSEQ multiplex PCR, while TCRdb's copy carries only in-frame clones and drops some. The data show a few hundred thousand clones, with around nine tenths seen just once and over 5% held by the top ten. What was sequenced was peripheral blood. The origin of the receptors is a woman between 55 and 75 years old with COVID-19, enrolled during active disease.

This clone came up once. The chain has TRBV28 and TRBJ2-7, with 9 bases lining up with TRBD2. The germline CDR1 and CDR2 sequences are MDHEN and SYDVKM. V lost 5 bases to trimming and J lost 9 bases; unmatched junction nucleotides: 8. This CDR3 has 13 amino acids. CDR3 sequence reads: CASSLPGLAGQYF. CDR3 in DNA: TGTGCCAGCAGTCTGCCGGGACTAGCCGGGCAGTACTTC. Drawing the rest from reference TRBV28 and TRBJ2-7, the complete variable domain is DVKVTQSSRYLVKRTGEKVFLECVQDMDHENMFWYRQDPGLGLRLIYFSYDVKMKEKGDIPEGYSVSREKKERFSLILESASTNQTSMYLCASSLPGLAGQYFGPGTRLTVT.

The gene calls are TRBV30 and TRBJ2-7, with D maybe TRBD1 (6 bases). From germline, CDR1 is GTSNPN and CDR2 SVGIG (reference sequence). The ends were cut back, 4 bases at V and 6 bases at J, with 19 bases in the middle. This CDR3 spans 14 amino acids. The CDR3 region is CAWNRASARGEQYF. The CDR3 coding sequence is TGTGCCTGGAACAGGGCGTCGGCGAGGGGCGAGCAGTACTTC.

The V call is TRBV11-1, the J call TRBJ2-2, with no clear D. The CDR3 contains 14 residues. The V and J ends lost 2 bases and 3 bases respectively, with 7 bases between them. The V gene's germline CDR1 is SGHAT and CDR2 FQDESV (reference sequence). The CDR3 here is CASSLRLYTGELFF. CDR3 DNA: TGTGCCAGCAGCTTAAGACTTTACACCGGGGAGCTGTTTTTT.